What follows is one TCR beta chain and its context. An overnight rest at 37°C with about 220 IU/ml IL-2 preceded regulatory T cell sorting from thawed PBMCs. This sample is part of a study of Tregs in tolerant kidney transplant recipients. This CDR3 has 21 amino acids. This table comes from immunoSEQ multiplex PCR, and its TCRdb copy is limited to in-frame clones, with some not included. The top ten clones hold 0.7% of a sample with around 43,000 clones, under 95% of them seen once. The TCR sequence derives from a human donor in good health. This chain joins TRBV21-1 and TRBJ1-4; the DNA was not compared with TRBD1, the D call given in the table. TRBV21-1 is given as a pseudogene. Source material: Tregs from blood. CDR3 amino acids: CASSKVRRGDRVNTTNEKLFF. CDR3 bases: TGTGCCAGCAGCAAAGTACGTCGGGGGGACAGGGTGAACACAACTAATGAAAAACTGTTTTTT.